Following are 31 T cell receptor beta chains from one sample sequenced in a study of beta chain features in type 1 diabetes. Findings and caveats of the study: For Type 1 diabetes patients, all four CD4+ subsets carried TCRB CDR3s that were moderately but significantly shorter.

No cognate antigen is known for these TCRs. What was sequenced were expressed TCRB transcripts, since all of the isolated RNA had been reverse transcribed. Produced via immunoSEQ multiplex PCR; TCRdb's table is partial and in-frame only. In the table there are 130,000 or so clones, roughly 10% of which are singletons. Sequencing used central memory CD4+ T cells from blood. These receptors all come from a young man with type 1 diabetes.

V is TRBV6-5 and J is TRBJ2-1; 8 bases align to TRBD1. V was clipped by 6 bases and J by 2 bases; unmatched bases: 6. CDR3 size: 15 residues. Per germline, CDR1 MNHEY and CDR2 SVGAGI. CDR3 bases: TGTGCCAGCAGACGACCGGGACAGGCCTACAATGAGCAGTTCTTC. Amino acids: CASRRPGQAYNEQFF.

This chain links TRBV2 with TRBJ2-7, with D perhaps matching TRBD1 (5 bases). Germline V gene sequence: CDR1 SNHLY, CDR2 FYNNEI. The CDR3 is made up of 13 amino acids. V gave up 6 bases and J gave up 1 base, with 10 bases separating them. CDR3 nucleotide sequence: TGTGCCAGCAGACAGGACCAATCCTACGAGCAGTACTTC. Residues: CASRQDQSYEQYF.

There are a few counts of this clone. This rearrangement joins TRBV7-9 to TRBJ2-7, with D possibly being TRBD1 (5 bases). The CDR3 consists of 15 residues. V gave up 1 base and J gave up 3 bases, with 13 bases separating them. The V gene's germline CDR1 is SEHNR and CDR2 FQNEAQ (reference sequence). The CDR3, as DNA: TGTGCCAGCAGCTTAGGACAGTCGTTGGGCTACGAGCAGTACTTC. Translating it yields CASSLGQSLGYEQYF.

V and J are TRBV6-5 and TRBJ2-5, with TRBD1 matching 7 bases. The CDR3 totals 13 residues. V shed 6 bases, J shed 5 bases, and the junction held 6 bases outside the gene matches. Germline assignment: CDR1 MNHEY and CDR2 SVGAGI. The CDR3 here is CASSRQGRETQYF. For the CDR3, the DNA is TGTGCCAGCAGCCGACAGGGTCGGGAGACCCAGTACTTC.

This clone was found a few times. J is TRBJ1-5 and V is TRBV6-5, with TRBD1 as a possible D gene (6 bases). V lost 7 bases, J lost 2 bases, and 12 bases lay in between. This CDR3 region has 14 residues. Per germline, CDR1 MNHEY and CDR2 SVGAGI. The CDR3 protein is CASKGGVGNQPQHF. CDR3 in DNA: TGTGCCAGCAAAGGGGGAGTTGGCAATCAGCCCCAGCATTTT.

V and J are TRBV9 and TRBJ1-6, with unresolved D. The CDR3 consists of 16 residues. Germline values: CDR1 SGDLS, CDR2 YYNGEE. The germline V and J ends were trimmed by 0 bases and 9 bases, with 16 bases remaining between them. The CDR3 coding sequence is TGTGCCAGCAGCGTAGATCCCTCTGGAGAGAGTTCACCCCTCCACTTT. Translated, it gives CASSVDPSGESSPLHF.

This clone has more than one count but fewer than ten. The V gene is TRBV27, the J gene TRBJ1-4; the D gene is possibly TRBD1 (5 bases). V lost 5 bases and J 3 bases, leaving 16 bases between the germline ends. Germline V CDR1 and CDR2: MNHEY, SMNVEV (reference sequence). The CDR3 is 16 amino acids. The CDR3 here is CASSPRGGRANEKLFF. The DNA of the CDR3 is TGTGCCAGCAGTCCTCGGGGCGGGAGGGCTAATGAAAAACTGTTTTTT.

This clone was counted between two and nine times. This rearrangement joins TRBV10-3 to TRBJ2-7, with D perhaps matching TRBD1 (5 bases). The CDR3 covers 12 residues. The ends were cut back, 1 base at V and 5 bases at J, with 6 bases in the middle. In germline, CDR1 is ENHRY, CDR2 SYGVKD. CDR3 sequence: CAISEWGNEQYF. The CDR3 DNA sequence: TGTGCCATCAGTGAGTGGGGCAACGAGCAGTACTTC.

The chain carries TRBV28 and TRBJ1-1, with unresolved D. The CDR3 contains 12 residues. CDR1 is MDHEN, CDR2 SYDVKM, per germline. With 5 bases removed from V and 5 bases from J, the gap between germline ends came to 9 bases. This CDR3 reads CASSPGWTEAFF. CDR3 nucleotides: TGTGCCAGCAGTCCCGGGTGGACTGAAGCTTTCTTT.

This chain joins TRBV9 and TRBJ1-2; 11 bases line up with TRBD1. J was trimmed by 7 bases and V by 3 bases; bases with no gene match: 8. Germline CDR1 SGDLS, CDR2 YYNGEE. The CDR3 covers 15 residues. For the CDR3, the DNA is TGTGCCAGCAGCGCCCTCGGGACAGGGGGGGGTGGCTACACCTTC. Translating gives CASSALGTGGGGYTF.

This clone was counted between two and nine times. The chain recombines TRBV25-1 with TRBJ2-3; the match to TRBD2 covers 11 bases. Losses at the gene ends were 4 bases for V and 2 bases for J; bases not matched to a gene: 2. Germline V gene data show CDR1 as MGHDK and CDR2 as SYGVNS. The CDR3 is made up of 15 amino acids. In DNA, the CDR3 is TGTGCCAGCAGTGGACTAGCGGGGATCACAGATACGCAGTATTTT. It codes for CASSGLAGITDTQYF.

CDR3 nucleotides: TGTGCCAGCAGCTCCATCGGGGGAAGCTCCTACAATGAGCAGTTCTTC. Its translation: CASSSIGGSSYNEQFF. This chain connects TRBV7-3 to TRBJ2-1; D might be TRBD2 (6 bases). The V gene's germline CDR1 is SGHTA and CDR2 FQGTGA. Trimming stripped 4 bases from V and 0 bases from J, with 13 bases between. The CDR3 covers 16 residues.

V usage is TRBV7-9 and J usage is TRBJ2-2; TRBD2 matches 7 bases. Trimming removed 5 bases from V and 2 bases from J; junction bases left unmatched: 5. Germline V lookup: CDR1 SEHNR, CDR2 FQNEAQ (reference sequence). The CDR3 is made up of 15 amino acids. The chain's CDR3 is CASSNRGLNTGELFF. DNA of the CDR3: TGTGCCAGCAGCAATAGGGGACTAAACACCGGGGAGCTGTTTTTT.

The V and J genes are TRBV6-1 and TRBJ2-2, with 12 bases identical to TRBD2. The CDR3 loop spans 14 amino acids. With 6 bases clipped from V and 5 bases from J, the junction kept 1 base outside the gene matches. Looked up from germline, CDR1 is MNHNS and CDR2 is SASEGT. DNA of the CDR3: TGTGCCAGCAGCACTAGCGGGGGGACCGGGGAGCTGTTTTTT. This translates into CASSTSGGTGELFF.

The chain recombines TRBV5-1 with TRBJ2-7, with 8 bases lining up with TRBD1. CDR1 and CDR2 (germline): SGHRS, YFSETQ. Trimming at V came to 2 bases and at J to 3 bases, leaving 4 bases not matched to a gene. The CDR3 has 14 residues. CDR3 loop: CASSLLTGGYEQYF. Written as DNA, the CDR3 is TGCGCCAGCAGCTTACTTACAGGGGGCTACGAGCAGTACTTC.

This clone came up a few times. The chain links TRBV18 to TRBJ2-6; TRBD1 matches at 7 bases. CDR3 length: 19 amino acids. From germline, CDR1 is KGHSH and CDR2 LQKENI. V trimming: 1 base; J trimming: 4 bases; junction bases outside the gene matches: 13. DNA of the CDR3: TGTGCCAGCTCACCACTGGATGTTGCCACAGGGGCCGGGGCCAACGTCCTGACTTTC. It encodes CASSPLDVATGAGANVLTF.

This clone was detected many times. The genes are TRBV11-2 and TRBJ1-1; D unclear. CDR1 is SGHAT and CDR2 is FQNNGV in the germline V gene. This CDR3 has 13 residues. V lost 3 bases to trimming and J lost 0 bases, with 5 bases between them. The CDR3 here is CASSFTLNTEAFF. The CDR3 nucleotides read TGTGCCAGCAGCTTTACACTGAACACTGAAGCTTTCTTT.

This clone was seen a handful of times. This chain connects TRBV28 to TRBJ1-1; 10 nucleotides agree with TRBD1. The CDR3 length is 14 residues. The germline V gene encodes CDR1 MDHEN and CDR2 SYDVKM. Trimming cost V 4 bases and J 8 bases; bases outside gene matches: 7. The CDR3 reads CASSSPGTGDEAFF. CDR3 DNA sequence: TGTGCCAGCAGTTCCCCCGGGACAGGGGACGAAGCTTTCTTT. The full variable domain, in which reference TRBV28 and TRBJ1-1 provide the parts outside the CDR3, is DVKVTQSSRYLVKRTGEKVFLECVQDMDHENMFWYRQDPGLGLRLIYFSYDVKMKEKGDIPEGYSVSREKKERFSLILESASTNQTSMYLCASSSPGTGDEAFFGQGTRLTVV.

V and J are TRBV7-2 and TRBJ2-7, with D tentatively TRBD2 (6 bases). The CDR3 consists of 13 residues. V lost 5 bases, J lost 1 base, and 9 bases lay in between. Germline lookup yields CDR1 SGHTA and CDR2 FQGNSA. Here the CDR3 reads CASSPGVSYEQYF. In nucleotides, the CDR3 is TGTGCCAGCAGCCCGGGGGTTTCCTACGAGCAGTACTTC.

This clone has only a few counts. CDR3: CATGTRETQYF. The CDR3, as DNA: TGTGCCACCGGGACACGAGAGACCCAGTACTTC. The V gene is TRBV2, the J gene TRBJ2-5, with D perhaps TRBD1 (6 bases). The CDR3 extends over 11 amino acids. The V gene lost 10 bases and the J gene lost 4 bases, with 10 bases spanning the gap. CDR1 and CDR2 from the germline V gene are SNHLY and FYNNEI.

There are a few counts of this clone. The junction does not match germline at one end; this may be a read error. The chain has TRBV11-2 and TRBJ1-2; D remains ambiguous. CDR1 and CDR2 (germline): SGHAT, FQNNGV. This CDR3 contains 13 residues. The CDR3 reads CASSLDPNSGYTF. The CDR3 DNA is TGTGCCAGCAGCTTAGATCCGAACTCTGGCTACACCTTC.

Notes on this clone: This same CDR3 is encoded by further DNA sequences in the sample. The gene calls are TRBV4-2 and TRBJ1-3, with D maybe TRBD1 (5 bases). Germline V lookup: CDR1 LGHNA, CDR2 YNFKEQ. This CDR3 is built from 14 residues. Trimming took 1 base from V and 4 from J, leaving 8 bases between them. CDR3 amino acids: CASSQAQGGNTIYF. The CDR3 region has the DNA TGTGCCAGCAGCCAAGCCCAGGGCGGAAACACCATATATTTT.

In DNA, the CDR3 is TGTGCCAGCAGCGTAGACGGGAGGGCAGATACGCAGTATTTT. Translating gives CASSVDGRADTQYF. The chain joins TRBV9 to TRBJ2-3, with TRBD2 identical over 8 bases. The V and J ends lost 0 bases and 4 bases, in that order; junction bases with no gene match: 1. Germline V gene lookup returns CDR1 SGDLS and CDR2 YYNGEE. The CDR3 consists of 14 residues.

This chain uses TRBV5-1 with TRBJ1-5; D possibly corresponds to TRBD1 (6 bases). The germline CDR1 and CDR2 sequences are SGHRS and YFSETQ. Trimming stripped 4 bases from V and 4 bases from J, with 12 bases between. The CDR3 sequence is 14 residues long. CDR3 residues: CASSPQGSNQPQHF. The CDR3 DNA sequence: TGCGCCAGCAGCCCCCAGGGGAGTAATCAGCCCCAGCATTTT. The complete variable domain, with remaining parts taken from reference TRBV5-1 and TRBJ1-5, reads KAGVTQTPRYLIKTRGQQVTLSCSPISGHRSVSWYQQTPGQGLQFLFEYFSETQRNKGNFPGRFSGRQFSNSRSEMNVSTLELGDSALYLCASSPQGSNQPQHFGDGTRLSIL.

This clone has just a few counts. V gene TRBV2 combines with J gene TRBJ2-5; maybe TRBD1 (6 bases). Germline V gene data show CDR1 as SNHLY and CDR2 as FYNNEI. The CDR3 totals 13 residues. With 4 bases removed from V and 2 bases from J, the gap between germline ends came to 8 bases. The CDR3 protein is CASSGQVQETQYF. The CDR3 nucleotides read TGTGCCAGCAGTGGACAGGTTCAAGAGACCCAGTACTTC.

This clone occurred a few times. The V call is TRBV29-1, the J call TRBJ1-1; TRBD1 matches at 8 bases. The CDR3 length is 13 residues. Looked up from germline, CDR1 is SQVTM and CDR2 is ANQGSEA. With 2 bases clipped from V and 3 bases from J, the junction kept 2 bases outside the gene matches. In nucleotides, the CDR3 is TGCAGCGTTGAAACGACAGGGGACACTGAAGCTTTCTTT. Translating it yields CSVETTGDTEAFF. Together with reference TRBV29-1 and TRBJ1-1, the CDR3 gives the full variable domain: SAVISQKPSRDICQRGTSLTIQCQVDSQVTMMFWYRQQPGQSLTLIATANQGSEATYESGFVIDKFPISRPNLTFSTLTVSNMSPEDSSIYLCSVETTGDTEAFFGQGTRLTVV.

This clone was found a few times. Other DNA sequences within the sample encode an identical CDR3. The genes are TRBV6-5 and TRBJ1-6; D may be TRBD1 (5 bases). Germline-derived CDR1 and CDR2 are MNHEY and SVGAGI. CDR3 length: 15 residues. The V end lost 0 bases, the J end lost 8 bases, and 11 bases lay between the germline ends. CDR3: CASSYSRQGDSPLHF. The CDR3 DNA sequence: TGTGCCAGCAGTTACTCGCGGCAGGGTGATTCACCCCTCCACTTT.

This clone occurred many times. The same CDR3 is also encoded by other DNA sequences in this sample. This chain joins TRBV6-5 and TRBJ1-6, with TRBD1 matching 9 bases. V trimming: 0 bases; J trimming: 8 bases; junction bases outside the gene matches: 2. Germline CDR1 and CDR2: MNHEY and SVGAGI. The CDR3 extends over 15 amino acids. The CDR3 bases are TGTGCCAGCAGTTACTCAAGGACAGGGGATTCACCCCTCCACTTT. Encoded protein: CASSYSRTGDSPLHF.

The chain links TRBV16 to TRBJ2-7, with 10 bases lining up with TRBD1. The CDR3 contains 14 residues. Germline loops: CDR1 KGHSY, CDR2 FQNENV. J was trimmed by 4 bases and V by 4 bases; bases with no gene match: 4. The CDR3 bases are TGTGCCAGCAGCCGCCGGACAGGGGGATACGAGCAGTACTTC. Its translation: CASSRRTGGYEQYF.

In its sample, this clone was seen a few times. V gene TRBV10-3 combines with J gene TRBJ1-5; D may be TRBD1 (6 bases). Germline V CDR1 and CDR2: ENHRY, SYGVKD. V was cut by 0 bases and J by 5 bases, with 14 bases left in between. The CDR3 is 16 amino acids. CDR3 protein: CAISESRQATHQPQHF. CDR3 sequence (DNA): TGTGCCATCAGTGAGTCGCGACAGGCGACCCATCAGCCCCAGCATTTT.

CDR3 protein: CASSVFNWEVSGNTIYF. CDR3 bases: TGTGCCAGCAGCGTATTTAACTGGGAGGTCTCTGGAAACACCATATATTTT. The V call is TRBV9, the J call TRBJ1-3; D is uncertain. Between the trimmed V and J ends, which lost 1 base and 0 bases, there was a span of 14 bases. The CDR3 spans 17 residues. CDR1 is SGDLS and CDR2 is YYNGEE in the germline V gene. Combining the CDR3 with reference TRBV9 and TRBJ1-3 gives the whole variable domain DSGVTQTPKHLITATGQRVTLRCSPRSGDLSVYWYQQSLDQGLQFLIQYYNGEERAKGNILERFSAQQFPDLHSELNLSSLELGDSALYFCASSVFNWEVSGNTIYFGEGSWLTVV.